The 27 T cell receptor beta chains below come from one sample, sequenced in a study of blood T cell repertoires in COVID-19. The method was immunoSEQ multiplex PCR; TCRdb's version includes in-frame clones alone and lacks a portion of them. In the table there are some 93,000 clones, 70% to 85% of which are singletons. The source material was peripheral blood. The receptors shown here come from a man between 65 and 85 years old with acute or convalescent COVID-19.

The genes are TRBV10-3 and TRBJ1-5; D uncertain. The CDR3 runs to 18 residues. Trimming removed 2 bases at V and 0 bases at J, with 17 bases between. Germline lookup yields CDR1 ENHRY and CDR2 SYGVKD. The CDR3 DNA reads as TGTGCCATCAGTGAGGATCGTTATAGTACCGATAGCAATCAGCCCCAGCATTTT. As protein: CAISEDRYSTDSNQPQHF.

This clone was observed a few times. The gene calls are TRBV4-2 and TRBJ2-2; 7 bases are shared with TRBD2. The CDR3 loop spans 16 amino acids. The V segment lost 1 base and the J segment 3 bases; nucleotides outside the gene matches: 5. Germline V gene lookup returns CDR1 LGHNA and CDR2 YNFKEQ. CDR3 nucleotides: TGTGCCAGCAGCCAAGCGGGGGGAGACCACACCGGGGAGCTGTTTTTT. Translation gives CASSQAGGDHTGELFF.

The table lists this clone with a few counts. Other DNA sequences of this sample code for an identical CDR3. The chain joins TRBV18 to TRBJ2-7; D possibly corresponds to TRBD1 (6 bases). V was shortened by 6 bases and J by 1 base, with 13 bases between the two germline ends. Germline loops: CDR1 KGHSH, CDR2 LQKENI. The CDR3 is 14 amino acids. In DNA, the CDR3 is TGTGCCAGCTCTCAGACAGGTCGGTCCTACGAGCAGTACTTC. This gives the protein CASSQTGRSYEQYF. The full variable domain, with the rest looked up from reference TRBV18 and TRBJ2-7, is NAGVMQNPRHLVRRRGQEARLRCSPMKGHSHVYWYRQLPEEGLKFMVYLQKENIIDESGMPKERFSAEFPKEGPSILRIQQVVRGDSAAYFCASSQTGRSYEQYFGPGTRLTVT.

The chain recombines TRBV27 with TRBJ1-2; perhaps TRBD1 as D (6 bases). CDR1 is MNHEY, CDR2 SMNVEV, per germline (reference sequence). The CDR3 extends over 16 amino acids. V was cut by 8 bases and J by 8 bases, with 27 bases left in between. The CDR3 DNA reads TGTGCCAGCCACTTTCTGGGGCGCGAGACCAGGGGAGGCTACACCTTC. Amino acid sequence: CASHFLGRETRGGYTF.

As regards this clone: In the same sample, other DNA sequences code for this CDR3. The CDR3 here is CSVDGLAGGLETQYF. CDR3 coding DNA: TGCAGCGTTGACGGGCTAGCGGGGGGGTTAGAGACCCAGTACTTC. The chain couples TRBV29-1 to TRBJ2-5, with 12 bases lining up with TRBD2. The CDR3 has 15 residues. The V gene end was trimmed by 3 bases and the J gene end by 4 bases; junction bases not matched to a gene: 6. Germline values: CDR1 SQVTM, CDR2 ANQGSEA.

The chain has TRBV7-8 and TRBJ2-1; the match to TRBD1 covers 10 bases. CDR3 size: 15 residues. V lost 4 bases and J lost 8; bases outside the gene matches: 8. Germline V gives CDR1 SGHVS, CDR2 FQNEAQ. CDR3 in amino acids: CASSSAGQGSDEQFF. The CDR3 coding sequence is TGTGCCAGCAGCTCTGCGGGACAGGGGTCCGATGAGCAGTTCTTC.

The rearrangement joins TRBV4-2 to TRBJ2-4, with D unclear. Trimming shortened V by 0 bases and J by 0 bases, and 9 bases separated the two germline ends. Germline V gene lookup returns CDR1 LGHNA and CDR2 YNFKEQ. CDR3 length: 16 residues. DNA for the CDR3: TGTGCCAGCAGCCAAGATTTGCAGGTAGCCAAAAACATTCAGTACTTC. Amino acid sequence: CASSQDLQVAKNIQYF.

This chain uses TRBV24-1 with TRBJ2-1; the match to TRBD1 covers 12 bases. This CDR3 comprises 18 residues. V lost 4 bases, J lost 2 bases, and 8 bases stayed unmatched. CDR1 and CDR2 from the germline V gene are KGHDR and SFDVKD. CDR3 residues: CATSDTAGTGGAYNEQFF. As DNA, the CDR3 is TGTGCCACCAGTGACACCGCCGGGACAGGGGGCGCCTACAATGAGCAGTTCTTC.

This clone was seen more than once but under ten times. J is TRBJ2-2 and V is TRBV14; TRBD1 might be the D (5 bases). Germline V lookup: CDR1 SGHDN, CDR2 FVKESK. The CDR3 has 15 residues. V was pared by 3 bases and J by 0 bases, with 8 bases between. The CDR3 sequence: CASSQDNANTGELFF. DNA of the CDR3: TGTGCCAGCAGCCAGGACAACGCGAACACCGGGGAGCTGTTTTTT.

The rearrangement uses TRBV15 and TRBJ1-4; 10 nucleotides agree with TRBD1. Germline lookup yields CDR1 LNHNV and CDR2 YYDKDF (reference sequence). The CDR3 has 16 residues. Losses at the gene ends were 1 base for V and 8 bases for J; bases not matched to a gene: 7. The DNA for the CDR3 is TGTGCCACCAGCAGAGTCTTGGGACAGGGGAGGGAAAAACTGTTTTTT. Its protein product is CATSRVLGQGREKLFF. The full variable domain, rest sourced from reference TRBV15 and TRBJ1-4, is DAMVIQNPRYQVTQFGKPVTLSCSQTLNHNVMYWYQQKSSQAPKLLFHYYDKDFNNEADTPDNFQSRRPNTSFCFLDIRSPGLGDTAMYLCATSRVLGQGREKLFFGSGTQLSVL.

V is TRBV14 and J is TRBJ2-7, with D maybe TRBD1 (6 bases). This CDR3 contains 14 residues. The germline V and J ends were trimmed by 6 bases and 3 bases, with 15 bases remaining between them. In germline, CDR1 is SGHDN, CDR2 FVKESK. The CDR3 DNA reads TGTGCCAGCAGTCCCGGACAGAGAGGCTACGAGCAGTACTTC. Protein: CASSPGQRGYEQYF. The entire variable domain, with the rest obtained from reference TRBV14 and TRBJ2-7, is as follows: EAGVTQFPSHSVIEKGQTVTLRCDPISGHDNLYWYRRVMGKEIKFLLHFVKESKQDESGMPNNRFLAERTGGTYSTLKVQPAELEDSGVYFCASSPGQRGYEQYFGPGTRLTVT.

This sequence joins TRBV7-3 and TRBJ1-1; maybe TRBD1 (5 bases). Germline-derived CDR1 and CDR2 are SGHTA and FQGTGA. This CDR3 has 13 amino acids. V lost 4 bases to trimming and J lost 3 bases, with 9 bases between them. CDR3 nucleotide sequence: TGTGCCAGCAGCTCCGGGGGGGACACTGAAGCTTTCTTT. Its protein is CASSSGGDTEAFF. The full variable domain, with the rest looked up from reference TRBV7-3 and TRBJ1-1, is GAGVSQTPSNKVTEKGKYVELRCDPISGHTALYWYRQSLGQGPEFLIYFQGTGAADDSGLPNDRFFAVRPEGSVSTLKIQRTERGDSAVYLCASSSGGDTEAFFGQGTRLTVV.

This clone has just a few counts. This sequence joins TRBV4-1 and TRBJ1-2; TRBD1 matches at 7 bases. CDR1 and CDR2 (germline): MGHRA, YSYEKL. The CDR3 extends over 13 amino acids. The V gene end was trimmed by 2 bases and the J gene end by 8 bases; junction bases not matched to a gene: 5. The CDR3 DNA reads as TGCGCCAGCAGCCAAAGGCAGGGGGAAGGCTACACCTTC. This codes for CASSQRQGEGYTF.

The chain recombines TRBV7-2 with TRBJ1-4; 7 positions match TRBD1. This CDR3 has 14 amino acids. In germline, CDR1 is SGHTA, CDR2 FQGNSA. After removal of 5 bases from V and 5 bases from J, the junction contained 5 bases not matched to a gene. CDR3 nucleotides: TGTGCCAGCAGCAGGGACAGTAGAAATGAAAAACTGTTTTTT. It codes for CASSRDSRNEKLFF.

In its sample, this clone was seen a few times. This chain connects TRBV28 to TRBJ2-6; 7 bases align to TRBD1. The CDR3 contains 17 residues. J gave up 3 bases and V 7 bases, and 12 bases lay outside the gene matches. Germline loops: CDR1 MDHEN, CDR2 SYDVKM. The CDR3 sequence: CASNVYDRVNGANVLTF. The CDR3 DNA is TGTGCCAGCAATGTTTACGACAGGGTGAATGGGGCCAACGTCCTGACTTTC.

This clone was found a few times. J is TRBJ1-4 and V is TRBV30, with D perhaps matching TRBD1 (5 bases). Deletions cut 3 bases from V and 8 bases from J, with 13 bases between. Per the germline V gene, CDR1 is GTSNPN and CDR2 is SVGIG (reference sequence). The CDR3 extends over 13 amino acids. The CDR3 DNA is TGTGCCTGGAGGCCCAGGGTAAGAGAAAAACTGTTTTTT. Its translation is CAWRPRVREKLFF.

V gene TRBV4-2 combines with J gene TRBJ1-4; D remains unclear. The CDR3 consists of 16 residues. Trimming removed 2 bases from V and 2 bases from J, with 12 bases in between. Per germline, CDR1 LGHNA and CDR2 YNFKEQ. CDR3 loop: CASSQTDRATNEKLFF. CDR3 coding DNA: TGTGCCAGCAGCCAAACAGACCGCGCGACTAATGAAAAACTGTTTTTT.

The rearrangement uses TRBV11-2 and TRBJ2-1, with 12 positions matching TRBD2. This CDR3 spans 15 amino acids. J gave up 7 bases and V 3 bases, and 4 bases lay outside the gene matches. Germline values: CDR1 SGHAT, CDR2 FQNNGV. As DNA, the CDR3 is TGTGCCAGCAGCTTGACTAGCGGGGGTTTGAATGAGCAGTTCTTC. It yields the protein CASSLTSGGLNEQFF.

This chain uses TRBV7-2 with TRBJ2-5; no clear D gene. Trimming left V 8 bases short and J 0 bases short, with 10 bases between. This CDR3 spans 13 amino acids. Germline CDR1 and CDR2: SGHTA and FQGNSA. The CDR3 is CASFTPYQETQYF. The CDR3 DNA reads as TGTGCCAGCTTTACACCTTACCAAGAGACCCAGTACTTC.

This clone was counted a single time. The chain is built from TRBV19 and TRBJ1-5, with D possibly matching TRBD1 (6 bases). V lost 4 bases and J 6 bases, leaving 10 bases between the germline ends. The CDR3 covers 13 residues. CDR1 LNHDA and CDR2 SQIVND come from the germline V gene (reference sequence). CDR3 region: CASSTKTGQPQHF. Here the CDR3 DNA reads TGTGCCAGTAGTACCAAGACAGGTCAGCCCCAGCATTTT.

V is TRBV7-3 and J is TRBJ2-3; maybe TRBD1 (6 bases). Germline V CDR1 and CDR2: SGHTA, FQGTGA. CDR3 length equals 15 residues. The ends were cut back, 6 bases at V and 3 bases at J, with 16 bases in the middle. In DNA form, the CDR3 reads TGTGCCAGCAGGCGGTCGACAGGCGCGACAGATACGCAGTATTTT. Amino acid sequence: CASRRSTGATDTQYF.

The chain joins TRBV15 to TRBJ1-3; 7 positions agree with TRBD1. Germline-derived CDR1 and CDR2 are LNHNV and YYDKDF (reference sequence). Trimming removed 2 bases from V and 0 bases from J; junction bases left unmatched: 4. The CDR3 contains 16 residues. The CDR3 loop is CATSRLRGLSGNTIYF. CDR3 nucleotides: TGTGCCACCAGCAGATTAAGGGGGCTCTCTGGAAACACCATATATTTT.

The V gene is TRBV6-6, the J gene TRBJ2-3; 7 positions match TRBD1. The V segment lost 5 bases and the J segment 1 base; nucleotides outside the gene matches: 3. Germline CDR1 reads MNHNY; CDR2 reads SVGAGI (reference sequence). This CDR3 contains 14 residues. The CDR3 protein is CASSNTGGTDTQYF. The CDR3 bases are TGTGCCAGCAGTAACACAGGGGGCACAGATACGCAGTATTTT.

The CDR3 here is CASSLDSGGLSSYNEQFF. In DNA, the CDR3 is TGTGCCAGCAGCTTGGATAGCGGGGGCCTCAGCTCCTACAATGAGCAGTTCTTC. V usage is TRBV5-8 and J usage is TRBJ2-1; TRBD2 matches 9 bases. Looked up from germline, CDR1 is SGHTS and CDR2 is YDEGEE. With V trimmed by 0 bases and J by 0 bases, 7 bases remained unmatched. CDR3 length: 18 residues.

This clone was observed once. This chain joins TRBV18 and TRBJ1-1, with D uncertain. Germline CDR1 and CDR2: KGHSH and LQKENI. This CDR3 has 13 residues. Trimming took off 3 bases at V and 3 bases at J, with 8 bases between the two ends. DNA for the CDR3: TGTGCCAGCTCACCGACTCGGTACACTGAAGCTTTCTTT. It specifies CASSPTRYTEAFF. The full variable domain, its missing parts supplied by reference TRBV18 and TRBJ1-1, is NAGVMQNPRHLVRRRGQEARLRCSPMKGHSHVYWYRQLPEEGLKFMVYLQKENIIDESGMPKERFSAEFPKEGPSILRIQQVVRGDSAAYFCASSPTRYTEAFFGQGTRLTVV.

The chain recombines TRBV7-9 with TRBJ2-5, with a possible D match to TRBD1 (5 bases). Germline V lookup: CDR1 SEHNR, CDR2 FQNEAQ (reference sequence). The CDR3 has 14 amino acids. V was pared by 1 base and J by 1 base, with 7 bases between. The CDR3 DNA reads TGTGCCAGCAGCTTAGGGGGCTTCCAAGAGACCCAGTACTTC. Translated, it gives CASSLGGFQETQYF.

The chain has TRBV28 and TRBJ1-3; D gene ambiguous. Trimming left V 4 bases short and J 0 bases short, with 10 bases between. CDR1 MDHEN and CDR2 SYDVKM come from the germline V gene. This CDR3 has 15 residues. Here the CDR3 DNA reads TGTGCCAGCAGTTCCCCCTACTTCTCTGGAAACACCATATATTTT. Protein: CASSSPYFSGNTIYF.